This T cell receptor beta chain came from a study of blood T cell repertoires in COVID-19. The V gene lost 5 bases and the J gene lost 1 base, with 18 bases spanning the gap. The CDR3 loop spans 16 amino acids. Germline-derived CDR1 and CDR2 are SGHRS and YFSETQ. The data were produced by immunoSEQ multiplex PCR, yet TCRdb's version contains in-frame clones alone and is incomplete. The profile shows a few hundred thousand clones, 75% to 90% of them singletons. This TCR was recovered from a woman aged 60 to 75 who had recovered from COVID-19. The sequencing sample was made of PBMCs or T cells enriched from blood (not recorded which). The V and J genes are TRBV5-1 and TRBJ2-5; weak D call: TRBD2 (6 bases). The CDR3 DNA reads TGCGCCAGCAGTCCCAACCGTTTAGCGGCCCAAGAGACCCAGTACTTC. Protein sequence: CASSPNRLAAQETQYF.